Shown below are 24 T cell receptor beta chains from a single sample sequenced in a study of shared clonotypes between healthy human individuals. The protocol was immunoSEQ multiplex PCR, while the TCRdb copy is restricted to in-frame clones and leaves out a portion. Of about 2.4 million clones listed, around 90% are singletons. Sequenced sample: naive CD4+ T cells sorted from blood. Subset of the sample: CD45RA+ positively selected. The origin of the receptors is a man between 18 and 35 years old in good health.

The genes are TRBV11-1 and TRBJ2-1; D is unresolved. CDR1 is SGHAT and CDR2 is FQDESV in the germline V gene (reference sequence). Trimming stripped 5 bases from V and 8 bases from J, with 16 bases between. The CDR3 is 14 residues long. The CDR3 DNA follows: TGTGCCAGCAGCAATGATCTCAGGCGCGATGAGCAGTTCTTC. Protein sequence: CASSNDLRRDEQFF.

The rearrangement uses TRBV25-1 and TRBJ2-5, with D uncertain. The DNA end is a closer match to TRBJ2-7, so the J assignment may be wrong. Germline CDR1 and CDR2: MGHDK and SYGVNS. The CDR3 is 11 amino acids. The DNA for the CDR3 is TGTGCCAGCTCCAGAACCTACGAGCAGTACTTC. Residues: CASSRTYEQYF.

The chain uses TRBV5-6 and TRBJ1-6; 8 nucleotides align to TRBD1. After removal of 5 bases from V and 5 bases from J, the junction contained 6 bases not matched to a gene. The CDR3 runs to 15 residues. Germline CDR1 reads SGHDT; CDR2 reads YYEEEE. Here the CDR3 reads CASRYRGANNSPLHF. In DNA form, the CDR3 reads TGTGCCAGCAGATACAGGGGGGCAAATAATTCACCCCTCCACTTT. Complete variable domain (other parts from reference TRBV5-6 and TRBJ1-6): DAGVTQSPTHLIKTRGQQVTLRCSPKSGHDTVSWYQQALGQGPQFIFQYYEEEERQRGNFPDRFSGHQFPNYSSELNVNALLLGDSALYLCASRYRGANNSPLHFGNGTRLTVT.

The chain combines TRBV11-2 with TRBJ2-3, with D hard to call. Germline-derived CDR1 and CDR2 are SGHAT and FQNNGV. Trimming shortened V by 2 bases and J by 8 bases, and 8 bases separated the two germline ends. The CDR3 covers 12 residues. CDR3 protein: CASSLYLGTQYF. The CDR3 DNA reads as TGTGCCAGCAGCTTATATTTGGGTACGCAGTATTTT.

The rearrangement links TRBV15 to TRBJ1-5; 7 bases line up with TRBD1. V was pared by 2 bases and J by 0 bases, with 13 bases of the junction left unmatched. The CDR3 has 19 residues. Germline CDR1 and CDR2: LNHNV and YYDKDF (reference sequence). This CDR3 is CATSRKGQRTQDSNQPQHF. The CDR3 DNA reads TGTGCCACCAGCAGAAAGGGACAGCGAACACAAGATAGCAATCAGCCCCAGCATTTT. The variable domain in full, completed from reference TRBV15 and TRBJ1-5, reads DAMVIQNPRYQVTQFGKPVTLSCSQTLNHNVMYWYQQKSSQAPKLLFHYYDKDFNNEADTPDNFQSRRPNTSFCFLDIRSPGLGDTAMYLCATSRKGQRTQDSNQPQHFGDGTRLSIL.

This chain joins TRBV6-1 and TRBJ2-5, with 12 bases identical to TRBD2. Germline CDR1 and CDR2: MNHNS and SASEGT. V was clipped by 5 bases and J by 3 bases; unmatched bases: 1. The length of the CDR3 is 14 residues. In nucleotides, the CDR3 is TGTGCCAGCAGTCGACTAGCGGGGGAAGAGACCCAGTACTTC. It encodes CASSRLAGEETQYF.

The chain uses TRBV30 and TRBJ2-7; D is possibly TRBD2 (6 bases). The germline gives CDR1 GTSNPN, CDR2 SVGIG (reference sequence). The CDR3 runs 14 residues. Trimming pared 0 bases from V and 2 bases from J, leaving 11 bases between. The CDR3 region is CAWSVRRLAYEQYF. Written as DNA, the CDR3 is TGTGCCTGGAGTGTAAGGCGACTAGCCTACGAGCAGTACTTC. Complete variable domain (other parts from reference TRBV30 and TRBJ2-7): SQTIHQWPATLVQPVGSPLSLECTVEGTSNPNLYWYRQAAGRGLQLLFYSVGIGQISSEVPQNLSASRPQDRQFILSSKKLLLSDSGFYLCAWSVRRLAYEQYFGPGTRLTVT.

V gene TRBV5-1 combines with J gene TRBJ1-6; D not certain. From germline, CDR1 is SGHRS and CDR2 YFSETQ. This CDR3 spans 15 amino acids. V was shortened by 4 bases and J by 7 bases, with 15 bases between the two germline ends. Here the CDR3 DNA reads TGCGCCAGCAGCCTCCAGGTAGCCCCGAATTCACCCCTCCACTTT. Translation: CASSLQVAPNSPLHF.

This chain links TRBV6-1 with TRBJ2-7, with 8 bases lining up with TRBD1. The germline V gene has CDR1 MNHNS and CDR2 SASEGT. There are 15 residues in the CDR3. V was clipped by 6 bases and J by 0 bases; unmatched bases: 7. CDR3 sequence: CASRTGQVSSYEQYF. The CDR3 DNA follows: TGTGCCAGCAGGACGGGACAGGTGAGCTCCTACGAGCAGTACTTC.

The CDR3 here is CASSFTSGVGELFF. Here the CDR3 DNA reads TGCGCCAGCAGCTTTACTAGCGGGGTCGGGGAGCTGTTTTTT. The gene calls are TRBV5-1 and TRBJ2-2; 10 nucleotides match TRBD2. In germline, CDR1 is SGHRS, CDR2 YFSETQ. There are 14 residues in the CDR3. The V and J ends lost 2 bases and 7 bases, in that order; junction bases with no gene match: 2.

V usage is TRBV19 and J usage is TRBJ1-5; D is unresolved. The V end lost 10 bases, the J end lost 5 bases, and 18 bases lay between the germline ends. Germline assignment: CDR1 LNHDA and CDR2 SQIVND (reference sequence). CDR3 length equals 14 residues. In DNA, the CDR3 is TGTGCCACCACCCCGTCCCAGAGGGATCAGCCCCAGCATTTT. Translation gives CATTPSQRDQPQHF.

V and J are TRBV6-6 and TRBJ2-7; TRBD1 aligns across 7 bases. CDR3 size: 16 residues. CDR1 is MNHNY, CDR2 SVGAGI, per germline (reference sequence). Losses at the gene ends were 6 bases for V and 0 bases for J; bases not matched to a gene: 11. The CDR3: CASSSTTGESSYEQYF. CDR3 coding DNA: TGTGCCAGCAGCAGCACAACAGGGGAGAGCTCCTACGAGCAGTACTTC.

The chain combines TRBV5-4 with TRBJ2-1; D is possibly TRBD2 (5 bases). This CDR3 comprises 14 residues. The germline V gene encodes CDR1 SGHNT and CDR2 YYREEE (reference sequence). Deletions cut 0 bases from V and 6 bases from J, with 10 bases between. The CDR3 loop reads CASSLVVALNEQFF. The CDR3 bases are TGTGCCAGCAGCTTGGTAGTAGCGCTCAATGAGCAGTTCTTC.

The CDR3: CASSRGTSTDTQYF. CDR3 in DNA: TGTGCCAGCAGCCGCGGCACTAGCACAGATACGCAGTATTTT. The chain has TRBV7-3 and TRBJ2-3; D is uncertain. With 5 bases removed from V and 0 bases from J, the gap between germline ends came to 9 bases. Germline CDR1 SGHTA, CDR2 FQGTGA. This CDR3 spans 14 amino acids.

V gene TRBV30 combines with J gene TRBJ1-1, with D unresolved. CDR1 and CDR2 from the germline V gene are GTSNPN and SVGIG (reference sequence). The CDR3 runs 12 residues. Trimming took 1 base from V and 5 from J, leaving 8 bases between them. The CDR3 nucleotides read TGTGCCTGGAGTGACTTCGGGACTGAAGCTTTCTTT. Protein: CAWSDFGTEAFF.

V usage is TRBV28 and J usage is TRBJ2-3; no definite D call. Germline CDR1 reads MDHEN; CDR2 reads SYDVKM. CDR3 length equals 15 residues. The V and J ends lost 3 bases and 0 bases respectively, with 10 bases between them. Written as DNA, the CDR3 is TGTGCCAGCAGTTTGGACGGTGCTAGCACAGATACGCAGTATTTT. Amino acids: CASSLDGASTDTQYF. The variable domain in full, completed from reference TRBV28 and TRBJ2-3, reads DVKVTQSSRYLVKRTGEKVFLECVQDMDHENMFWYRQDPGLGLRLIYFSYDVKMKEKGDIPEGYSVSREKKERFSLILESASTNQTSMYLCASSLDGASTDTQYFGPGTRLTVL.

J is TRBJ1-2 and V is TRBV5-8; D is uncertain. In germline, CDR1 is SGHTS, CDR2 YDEGEE. V was cut by 0 bases and J by 4 bases, with 10 bases left in between. The CDR3 loop spans 14 amino acids. This CDR3 is CASSLEVKGYGYTF. The CDR3 DNA is TGTGCCAGCAGCTTGGAGGTGAAGGGCTATGGCTACACCTTC.

The chain carries TRBV9 and TRBJ2-2, with D perhaps being TRBD1 or TRBD2 (5 bases each). This CDR3 contains 13 residues. Germline loops: CDR1 SGDLS, CDR2 YYNGEE. V lost 4 bases, J lost 2 bases, and 6 bases lay in between. CDR3 nucleotide sequence: TGTGCCAGCAGCCGGGACAACACCGGGGAGCTGTTTTTT. Its translation: CASSRDNTGELFF.

The chain has TRBV10-3 and TRBJ2-5, with D possibly matching TRBD2 (7 bases). Germline CDR1 is ENHRY and CDR2 is SYGVKD. CDR3 length: 15 residues. The germline V and J ends were trimmed by 2 bases and 4 bases, with 14 bases remaining between them. The DNA of the CDR3 is TGTGCCATCAGTGAGCCGAGGGGGGGTGGAGAGACCCAGTACTTC. Residues: CAISEPRGGGETQYF.

The chain uses TRBV4-3 and TRBJ2-1, with 12 bases lining up with TRBD2. Germline CDR1 LGHNA, CDR2 YSLEER. The trim removed 1 base at V and 8 bases at J, leaving 18 bases unmatched. The CDR3 spans 20 residues. The CDR3 loop is CASSQARLAGAPPFYHEQFF. As DNA, the CDR3 is TGCGCCAGCAGCCAAGCCAGACTAGCGGGGGCCCCCCCTTTTTACCATGAGCAGTTCTTC.

The chain links TRBV28 to TRBJ1-6, with a weak D call TRBD1 (5 bases). Trimming stripped 3 bases from V and 0 bases from J, with 9 bases between. Germline CDR1 MDHEN, CDR2 SYDVKM. The CDR3 is 16 amino acids. The CDR3 spells CASSFAGSSYNSPLHF. CDR3 bases: TGTGCCAGCAGTTTTGCAGGGAGCTCCTATAATTCACCCCTCCACTTT. The full variable domain, completed using reference TRBV28 and TRBJ1-6, is DVKVTQSSRYLVKRTGEKVFLECVQDMDHENMFWYRQDPGLGLRLIYFSYDVKMKEKGDIPEGYSVSREKKERFSLILESASTNQTSMYLCASSFAGSSYNSPLHFGNGTRLTVT.

In this sample, this clone turned up once. One junction end disagrees with the germline gene, perhaps due to a read error. The chain uses TRBV2 and TRBJ2-7; weak D call: TRBD1 (5 bases). This CDR3 contains 17 residues. Looked up from germline, CDR1 is SNHLY and CDR2 is FYNNEI. The CDR3 DNA reads as TGTGCCAGCAGCCCCGATGCAGGGCTTATTCTACGAGTGAGTTTTTATTTC. Amino acid sequence: CASSPDAGLILRVSFYF.

The V gene is TRBV9, the J gene TRBJ2-3; D is perhaps TRBD1 (5 bases). This CDR3 spans 14 amino acids. CDR1 and CDR2 from the germline V gene are SGDLS and YYNGEE. Trimming pared 0 bases from V and 4 bases from J, leaving 9 bases between. CDR3 DNA sequence: TGTGCCAGCAGCGTAGGCAGGGCCGCAGATACGCAGTATTTT. Translating gives CASSVGRAADTQYF.

The gene calls are TRBV5-3 and TRBJ1-1; no reliable D call. TRBV5-3 is an open reading frame, and its role is uncertain. V lost 4 bases and J 1 base, leaving 17 bases between the germline ends. The CDR3 has 16 residues. In DNA form, the CDR3 reads TGTGCCAGAAGCCCACATGACTACGCCCAGAACACTGAAGCTTTCTTT. This encodes CARSPHDYAQNTEAFF.